This is a list of T cell receptor beta chains from one sample in a study of PD-1 blockade in classical Hodgkin lymphoma. The assay was immunoSEQ multiplex PCR, and TCRdb's table has in-frame clones only and misses some. The repertoire has roughly 32,000 clones, 90% to 95% of them found once; the top ten carry roughly 2.5%. Sequencing was carried out using peripheral blood mononuclear cells (PBMCs). The receptors derive from a human donor with classical Hodgkin lymphoma. CDR3s include the opening cysteine and the closing phenylalanine or tryptophan. A D gene is named only where the DNA matches it firmly. Rows give clone size only sometimes, using once, few, many, or a class for an expanded clone.

CDR3aa,CDR3nt,j_gene,d_gene,v_gene,abundance
CASSWGTPVVEAFF,TGTGCCAGCAGCTGGGGGACACCTGTCGTGGAAGCTTTCTTT,TRBJ1-1,NA,TRBV6-5,NA
CASSLTASGAYNEQFF,TGTGCCAGCAGCTTGACCGCTAGCGGGGCTTACAATGAGCAGTTCTTC,TRBJ2-1,TRBD2,TRBV7-9,once
CASSQSEGPPEKLFF,TGCGCCAGCAGTCAATCCGAGGGGCCCCCTGAAAAACTGTTTTTT,TRBJ1-4,NA,TRBV23-1,NA
CASTLGSGDTGELFF,TGTGCCAGCACCTTGGGGAGCGGGGACACCGGGGAGCTGTTTTTT,TRBJ2-2,TRBD2,TRBV7-2,once
CASSLEARSYEQYF,TGCGCCAGCAGCTTGGAAGCTAGATCCTACGAGCAGTACTTC,TRBJ2-7,NA,TRBV5-1,once
CASSLIRGGSETYGYTF,TGTGCCAGCAGCTTAATAAGGGGCGGAAGCGAAACCTATGGCTACACCTTC,TRBJ1-2,NA,TRBV11-1,NA
CASSISGGIRRADTQYF,TGTGCCAGCAGCATTAGCGGGGGGATACGAAGGGCAGATACGCAGTATTTT,TRBJ2-3,TRBD2,TRBV11-2,NA
CATRGGVTDRVQTQYF,TGTGCCACCAGAGGGGGTGTAACGGACAGGGTGCAGACCCAGTACTTC,TRBJ2-5,TRBD1,TRBV15,NA
CASSERADTQYF,TGTGCCAGCAGTGAAAGGGCAGATACGCAGTATTTT,TRBJ2-3,NA,TRBV2,NA
CATDDGSSEDEQYF,TGTGCCACCGACGACGGGTCCTCTGAAGACGAGCAGTACTTC,TRBJ2-7,NA,TRBV10-3,NA
CATPVATLSREQFF,TGTGCCACCCCCGTCGCAACGTTGAGCCGCGAGCAGTTCTTC,TRBJ2-1,NA,TRBV15,NA
CASSIDRGETQYF,TGTGCCAGTAGTATAGATAGGGGAGAGACCCAGTACTTC,TRBJ2-5,NA,TRBV19,NA
CASSWTSGSGGELFF,TGCGCCAGCAGCTGGACTAGCGGGTCGGGCGGGGAGCTGTTTTTT,TRBJ2-2,TRBD2,TRBV5-1,NA
CARTDYNEQFF,TGTGCCCGGACGGACTACAATGAGCAGTTCTTC,TRBJ2-1,NA,TRBV30,NA
CASSENRDRAQYF,TGTGCCAGCAGTGAGAATAGGGACAGGGCCCAGTACTTC,TRBJ2-7,TRBD1,TRBV2,NA
CASGITGTGRAPLHF,TGTGCCAGCGGAATTACCGGGACAGGCCGGGCGCCCCTCCACTTT,TRBJ1-6,TRBD1,TRBV6-5,NA
CASRNGAGELFF,TGTGCCAGCAGAAACGGGGCCGGGGAGCTGTTTTTT,TRBJ2-2,NA,TRBV7-9,NA
CASSVDSGAGFRVEQFF,TGTGCCAGCAGCGTAGATAGCGGGGCCGGGTTTCGGGTTGAGCAGTTCTTC,TRBJ2-1,TRBD2,TRBV9,NA
CASSPTEFRAGNEQFF,TGCGCCAGCAGCCCGACAGAGTTTAGGGCGGGCAATGAGCAGTTCTTC,TRBJ2-1,NA,TRBV4-1,NA
CAGSYSRNSYEQYF,TGTGCCGGCAGTTACTCGCGCAACTCCTACGAGCAGTACTTC,TRBJ2-7,NA,TRBV6-6,NA
CASSIVRGSGNTIYF,TGTGCCAGTAGTATAGTCCGCGGCTCTGGAAACACCATATATTTT,TRBJ1-3,NA,TRBV19,NA
CASSQFIPGQGRNSPLHF,TGCGCCAGCAGTCAATTCATCCCGGGACAGGGGAGGAATTCACCCCTCCACTTT,TRBJ1-6,TRBD1,TRBV23-1,NA
CASSETGQGVNPGELFF,TGCGCCAGCAGTGAGACCGGACAGGGAGTCAATCCCGGGGAGCTGTTTTTT,TRBJ2-2,TRBD1,TRBV10-1,few
CAWRRTSGANVLTF,TGTGCCTGGAGGCGAACCTCTGGGGCCAACGTCCTGACTTTC,TRBJ2-6,NA,TRBV30,NA
CAWASIMRGEAFF,TGTGCCTGGGCTTCCATAATGAGGGGGGAAGCTTTCTTT,TRBJ1-1,NA,TRBV30,NA
CASSPGTYNEQFF,TGTGCCAGCTCACCAGGAACCTACAATGAGCAGTTCTTC,TRBJ2-1,NA,TRBV18,NA
CASSLRQYSYEQYF,TGTGCCAGCAGCTTGCGACAGTACTCCTACGAGCAGTACTTC,TRBJ2-7,NA,TRBV5-5,NA
CASTPLARGNSPLHF,TGTGCCAGCACCCCCTTGGCCAGGGGGAATTCACCCCTCCACTTT,TRBJ1-6,TRBD1,TRBV27,NA
CASSEAFWKGGLYGYTF,TGTGCCAGCAGTGAAGCATTTTGGAAGGGGGGGCTCTATGGCTACACCTTC,TRBJ1-2,NA,TRBV2,NA
CASSGPGLAGSEQYF,TGTGCCAGCAGTGGCCCTGGACTAGCAGGGTCCGAGCAGTACTTC,TRBJ2-7,TRBD2,TRBV6-5,NA
CASSKVRGVGRQDTEAFF,TGTGCCAGCAGCAAAGTTAGGGGGGTGGGTAGACAGGACACTGAAGCTTTCTTT,TRBJ1-1,NA,TRBV21-1,NA
CASSPSFPGGRDNEQFF,TGTGCCAGCTCGCCTTCTTTTCCCGGGGGTAGGGACAATGAGCAGTTCTTC,TRBJ2-1,NA,TRBV18,NA
CASGARAYSNQPQHF,TGTGCTAGTGGAGCCAGGGCTTATAGCAATCAGCCCCAGCATTTT,TRBJ1-5,NA,TRBV12-5,NA